This T cell receptor (beta chain) was profiled in a study of T cell responses to AZD1222 COVID-19 vaccine. Study outcomes and limitations: The span of vaccine-associated CD4 TCRs extended across spike, with dominance at 160-218 and 743-854.

Note on this clone: The antigen remains undetermined.

Generated by immunoSEQ multiplex PCR, the TCRdb table keeps only in-frame clones and is missing some. Seen here are 140,000 to 150,000 clones, approximately 91% observed once, and the top ten hold less than 2.5%. Pooled samples include second doses given at about 4 or 12 weeks. V gave up 6 bases and J gave up 8 bases, with 16 bases separating them. CDR1 is MNHEY, CDR2 SVGAGI, per germline. This CDR3 is built from 14 residues. The input for sequencing was peripheral blood, taken 28 days after the second AZD1222 dose. The chain has TRBV6-5 and TRBJ1-4, with a weak D call TRBD1 (5 bases). The TCR originated in an adult who received the AZD1222 COVID-19 vaccine. The CDR3 loop is CASSVTAPWEKLFF. CDR3 nucleotide sequence: TGTGCCAGCAGCGTGACAGCGCCATGGGAAAAACTGTTTTTT.